Detailed here is one T cell receptor (beta chain). Its cognate antigen is unknown. This may be a read error, as it is one base from a much larger clone. The template was RNA from unsorted bulk tissue. V lost 7 bases to trimming and J lost 7 bases, with 22 bases between them. The CDR3 spans 16 residues. The V gene's germline CDR1 is MNHEY and CDR2 SVGAGI. Three rounds of nested PCR, following a modified ARM-PCR protocol, produced the TCRbeta library. TCRdb independently ran MiXCR on the multiplex PCR reads; one entry per CDR3 protein. The data show 120,000 or so distinct CDR3 sequences, 66% seen once. This specimen comes from a study of tumor and adjacent non-tumor tissue in lung cancer. Study results and caveats: Compared with tumor, normal lung showed significantly lower TCR diversity.

Sequenced material: lung tumor tissue. V and J are TRBV6-5 and TRBJ1-4, with D perhaps matching TRBD1 (5 bases). The receptor comes from a man under 40 with non-small cell lung cancer. The chain's CDR3 is CASILLGAPGGEKLFF. For the CDR3, the DNA is TGTGCCAGCATACTCCTCGGGGCTCCCGGTGGTGAAAAACTGTTTTTT.